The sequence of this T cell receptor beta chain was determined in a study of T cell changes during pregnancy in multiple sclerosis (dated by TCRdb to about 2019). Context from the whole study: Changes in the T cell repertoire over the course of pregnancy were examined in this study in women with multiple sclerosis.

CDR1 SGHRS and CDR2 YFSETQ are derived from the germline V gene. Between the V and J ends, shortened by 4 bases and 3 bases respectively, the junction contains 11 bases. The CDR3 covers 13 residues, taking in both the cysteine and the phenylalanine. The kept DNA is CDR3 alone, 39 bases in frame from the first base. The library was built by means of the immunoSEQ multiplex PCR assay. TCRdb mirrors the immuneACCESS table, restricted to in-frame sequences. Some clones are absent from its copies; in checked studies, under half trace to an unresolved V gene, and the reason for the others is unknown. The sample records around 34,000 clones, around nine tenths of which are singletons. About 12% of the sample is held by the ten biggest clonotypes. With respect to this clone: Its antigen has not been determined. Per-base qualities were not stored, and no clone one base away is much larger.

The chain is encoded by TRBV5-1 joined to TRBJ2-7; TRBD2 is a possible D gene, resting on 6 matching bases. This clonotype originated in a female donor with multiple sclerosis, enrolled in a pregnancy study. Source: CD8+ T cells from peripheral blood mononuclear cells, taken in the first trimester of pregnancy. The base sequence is TGCGCCAGCAGCGCGGGACTCGGCTACGAGCAGTACTTC. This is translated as CASSAGLGYEQYF.